This TCR beta chain was identified during a study of CD4 and CD8 cells across lung adenocarcinoma regions (dated by TCRdb to the late 2010s). Regarding the study in general: The study examined intratumor heterogeneity of the T cell receptor repertoire by comparing tumor centers with tumor margins.

This clonotype is large (0.1 to 1%) in its sample. This receptor's antigen is unknown. No qualities accompany the bases; no much larger clone lies one base away. Library preparation was by PCR. Sequencing used a HiSeq X Ten. TCRdb's own reprocessing of the public reads used fastp at Q25 and MiXCR and kept productive beta chains. Entries are consolidated by CDR3 protein sequence, retaining the most common genes and DNA. The sample table holds approximately 8,800 distinct CDR3 sequences, of which roughly 50% were seen once. Less than 20% of the sample goes to the ten largest clones. The germline V gene encodes CDR1 SGHTA and CDR2 FQGNSA. V lost 5 bases and J lost 0 bases; the stretch between them is 4 bases long. Taken from cysteine to phenylalanine, the CDR3 has 12 residues. The retained sequence is limited to the CDR3, 36 bases, with the frame set at the first base. Patients with localized lung adenocarcinoma, a subtype of non-small cell lung cancer, were used as donors. Samples were obtained from the centers of localized lung adenocarcinomas. CD8+ T cells from tumor tissue were profiled separately from CD4+ T cells for TCR repertoire analysis.

Input material: CD8+ T cells from the center of a lung tumor. This specimen's cell subset or site label, per the study, means: tumor center region. The chain is encoded by TRBV7-2 joined to TRBJ2-5; no D segment can be confidently identified. The receptor's source is a female donor with lung adenocarcinoma. The CD4 and CD8 labels of this study may be unreliable. The nucleotide sequence reads as follows: TGTGCCAGCAGCCTGTACCAAGAGACCCAGTACTTC. Translated, this is CASSLYQETQYF.